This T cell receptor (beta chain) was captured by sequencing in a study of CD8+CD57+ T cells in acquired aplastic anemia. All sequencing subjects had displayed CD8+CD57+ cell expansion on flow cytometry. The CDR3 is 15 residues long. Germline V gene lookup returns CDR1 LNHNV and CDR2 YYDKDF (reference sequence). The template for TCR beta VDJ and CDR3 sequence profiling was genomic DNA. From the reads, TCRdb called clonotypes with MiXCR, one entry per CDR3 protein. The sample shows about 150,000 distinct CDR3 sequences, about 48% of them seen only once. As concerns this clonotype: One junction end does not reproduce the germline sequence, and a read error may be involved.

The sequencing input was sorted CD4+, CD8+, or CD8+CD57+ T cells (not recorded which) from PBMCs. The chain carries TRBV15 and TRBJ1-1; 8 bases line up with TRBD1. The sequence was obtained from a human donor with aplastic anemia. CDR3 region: CATRTGPRMNTGAFF. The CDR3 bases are TGTGCCACTCGGACAGGGCCAAGGATGAACACTGGAGCTTTCTTT.